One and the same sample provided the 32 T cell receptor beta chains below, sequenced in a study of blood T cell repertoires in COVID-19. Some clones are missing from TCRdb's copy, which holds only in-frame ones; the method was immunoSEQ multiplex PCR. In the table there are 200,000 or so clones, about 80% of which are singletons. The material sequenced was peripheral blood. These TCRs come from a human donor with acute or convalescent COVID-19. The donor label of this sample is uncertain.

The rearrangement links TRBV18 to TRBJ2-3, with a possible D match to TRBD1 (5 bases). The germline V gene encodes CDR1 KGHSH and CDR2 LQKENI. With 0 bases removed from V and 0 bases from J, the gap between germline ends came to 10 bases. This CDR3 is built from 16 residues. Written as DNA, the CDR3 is TGTGCCAGCTCACCACCAAGGGGTGCTAGCACAGATACGCAGTATTTT. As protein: CASSPPRGASTDTQYF.

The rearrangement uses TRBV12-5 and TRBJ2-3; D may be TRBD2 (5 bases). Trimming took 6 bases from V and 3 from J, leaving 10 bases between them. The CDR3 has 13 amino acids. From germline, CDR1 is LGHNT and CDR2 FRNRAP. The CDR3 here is CASGLGITDTQYF. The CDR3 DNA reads TGTGCTAGTGGGCTCGGGATAACAGATACGCAGTATTTT.

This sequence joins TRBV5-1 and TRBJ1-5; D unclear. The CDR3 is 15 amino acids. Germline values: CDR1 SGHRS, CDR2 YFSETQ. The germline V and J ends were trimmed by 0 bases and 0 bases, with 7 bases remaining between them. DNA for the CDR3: TGCGCCAGCAGCTTGGTCGGGAATAGCAATCAGCCCCAGCATTTT. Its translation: CASSLVGNSNQPQHF.

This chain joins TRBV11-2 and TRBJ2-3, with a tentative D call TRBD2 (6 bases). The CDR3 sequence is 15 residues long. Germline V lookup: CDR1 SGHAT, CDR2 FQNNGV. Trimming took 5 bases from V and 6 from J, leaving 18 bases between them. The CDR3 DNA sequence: TGTGCCAGCAGCCCTCAACAGACTAGGGCGGATACGCAGTATTTT. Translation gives CASSPQQTRADTQYF. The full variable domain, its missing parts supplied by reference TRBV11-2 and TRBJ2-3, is EAGVAQSPRYKIIEKRQSVAFWCNPISGHATLYWYQQILGQGPKLLIQFQNNGVVDDSQLPKDRFSAERLKGVDSTLKIQPAKLEDSAVYLCASSPQQTRADTQYFGPGTRLTVL.

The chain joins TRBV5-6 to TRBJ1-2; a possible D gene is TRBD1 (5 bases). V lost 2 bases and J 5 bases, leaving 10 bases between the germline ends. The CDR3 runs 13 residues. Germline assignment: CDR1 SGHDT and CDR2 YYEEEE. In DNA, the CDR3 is TGTGCCAGCAGCTTTGACAGAAGTTATGGCTACACCTTC. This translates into CASSFDRSYGYTF.

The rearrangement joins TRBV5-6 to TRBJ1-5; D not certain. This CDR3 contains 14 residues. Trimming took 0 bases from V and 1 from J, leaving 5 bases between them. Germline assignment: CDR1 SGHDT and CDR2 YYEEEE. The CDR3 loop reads CASSLGASNQPQHF. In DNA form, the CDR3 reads TGTGCCAGCAGCTTGGGGGCAAGCAATCAGCCCCAGCATTTT.

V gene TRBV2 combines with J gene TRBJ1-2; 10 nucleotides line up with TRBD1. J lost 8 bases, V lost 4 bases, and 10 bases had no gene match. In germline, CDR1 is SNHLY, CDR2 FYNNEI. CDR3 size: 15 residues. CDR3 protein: CASSGWTGGLEGYTF. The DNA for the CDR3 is TGTGCCAGCAGTGGGTGGACAGGGGGGCTTGAGGGCTACACCTTC.

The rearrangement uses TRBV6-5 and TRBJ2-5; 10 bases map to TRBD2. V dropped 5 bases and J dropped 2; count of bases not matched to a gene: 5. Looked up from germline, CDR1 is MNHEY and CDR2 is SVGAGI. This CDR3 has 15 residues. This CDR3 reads CASSHVAGGQETQYF. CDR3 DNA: TGTGCCAGCAGTCACGTAGCGGGAGGACAAGAGACCCAGTACTTC.

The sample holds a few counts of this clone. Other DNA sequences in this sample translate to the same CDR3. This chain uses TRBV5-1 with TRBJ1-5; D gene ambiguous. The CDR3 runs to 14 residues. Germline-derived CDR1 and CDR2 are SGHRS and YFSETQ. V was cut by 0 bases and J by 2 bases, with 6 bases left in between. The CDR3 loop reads CASSLVGGNQPQHF. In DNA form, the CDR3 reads TGCGCCAGCAGCTTGGTGGGAGGCAATCAGCCCCAGCATTTT.

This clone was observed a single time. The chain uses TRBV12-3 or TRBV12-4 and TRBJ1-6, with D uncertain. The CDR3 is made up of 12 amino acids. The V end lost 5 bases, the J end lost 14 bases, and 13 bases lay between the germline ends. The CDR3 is CASSATGGSLHF. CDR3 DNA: TGTGCCAGCAGTGCCACGGGTGGGTCCCTCCACTTT.

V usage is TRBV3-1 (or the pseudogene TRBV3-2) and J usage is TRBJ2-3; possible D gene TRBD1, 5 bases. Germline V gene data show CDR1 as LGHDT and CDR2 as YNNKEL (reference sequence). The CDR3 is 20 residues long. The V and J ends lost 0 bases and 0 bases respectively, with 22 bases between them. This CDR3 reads CASSQDPVSGARASTDTQYF. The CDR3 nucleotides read TGTGCCAGCAGCCAAGACCCGGTTTCTGGGGCTAGGGCTAGCACAGATACGCAGTATTTT.

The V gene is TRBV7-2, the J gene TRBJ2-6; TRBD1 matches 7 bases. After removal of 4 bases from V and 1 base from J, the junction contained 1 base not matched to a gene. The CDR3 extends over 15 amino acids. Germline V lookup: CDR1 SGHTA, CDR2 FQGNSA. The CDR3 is CASSSTGSGANVLTF. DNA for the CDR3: TGTGCCAGCAGCTCGACAGGGTCTGGGGCCAACGTCCTGACTTTC.

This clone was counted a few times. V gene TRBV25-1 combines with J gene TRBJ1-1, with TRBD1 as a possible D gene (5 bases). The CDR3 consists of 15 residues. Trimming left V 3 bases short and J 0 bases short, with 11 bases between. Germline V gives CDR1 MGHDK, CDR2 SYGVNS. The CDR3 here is CASSDPRQLNTEAFF. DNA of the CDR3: TGTGCCAGCAGTGACCCCAGACAGCTGAACACTGAAGCTTTCTTT. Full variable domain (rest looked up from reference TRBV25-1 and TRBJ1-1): EADIYQTPRYLVIGTGKKITLECSQTMGHDKMYWYQQDPGMELHLIHYSYGVNSTEKGDLSSESTVSRIRTEHFPLTLESARPSHTSQYLCASSDPRQLNTEAFFGQGTRLTVV.

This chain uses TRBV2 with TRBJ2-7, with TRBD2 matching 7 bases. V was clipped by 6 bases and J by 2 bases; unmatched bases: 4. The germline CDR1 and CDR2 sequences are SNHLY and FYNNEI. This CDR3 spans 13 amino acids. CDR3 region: CASRMGGTYEQYF. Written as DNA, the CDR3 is TGTGCCAGCAGGATGGGGGGGACCTACGAGCAGTACTTC.

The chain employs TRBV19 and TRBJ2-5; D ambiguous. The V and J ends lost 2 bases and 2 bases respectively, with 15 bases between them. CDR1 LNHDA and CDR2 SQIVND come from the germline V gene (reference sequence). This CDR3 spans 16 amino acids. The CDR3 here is CASSIYPLSLQETQYF. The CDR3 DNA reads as TGTGCCAGTAGTATATACCCCCTCTCACTACAAGAGACCCAGTACTTC.

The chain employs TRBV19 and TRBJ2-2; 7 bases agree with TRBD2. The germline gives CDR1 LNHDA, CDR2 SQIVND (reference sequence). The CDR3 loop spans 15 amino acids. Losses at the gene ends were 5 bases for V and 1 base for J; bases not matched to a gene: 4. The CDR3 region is CASSPGTKNTGELFF. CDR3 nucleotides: TGTGCCAGTAGTCCAGGGACTAAGAACACCGGGGAGCTGTTTTTT.

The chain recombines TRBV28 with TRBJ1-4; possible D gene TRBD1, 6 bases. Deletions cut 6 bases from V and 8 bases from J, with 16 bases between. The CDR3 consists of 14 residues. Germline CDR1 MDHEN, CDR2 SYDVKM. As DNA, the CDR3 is TGTGCCAGCAGAGACCAGGGGAGGGGAGAAAAACTGTTTTTT. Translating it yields CASRDQGRGEKLFF.

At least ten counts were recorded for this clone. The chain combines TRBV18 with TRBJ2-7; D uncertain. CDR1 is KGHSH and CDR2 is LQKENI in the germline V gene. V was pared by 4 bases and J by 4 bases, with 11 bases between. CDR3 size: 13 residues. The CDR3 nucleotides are TGTGCCAGCTCACAAGCGACTTTATACGAGCAGTACTTC. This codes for CASSQATLYEQYF.

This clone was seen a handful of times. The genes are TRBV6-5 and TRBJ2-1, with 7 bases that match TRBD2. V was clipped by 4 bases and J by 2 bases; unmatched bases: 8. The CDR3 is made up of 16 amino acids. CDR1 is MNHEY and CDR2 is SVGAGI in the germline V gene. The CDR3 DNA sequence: TGTGCCAGCAGTTTTCAAAGCGGGGCCGCCTACAATGAGCAGTTCTTC. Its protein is CASSFQSGAAYNEQFF.

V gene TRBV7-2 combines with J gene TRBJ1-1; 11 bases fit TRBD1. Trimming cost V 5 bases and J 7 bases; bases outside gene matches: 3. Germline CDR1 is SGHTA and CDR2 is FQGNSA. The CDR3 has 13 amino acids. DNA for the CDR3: TGTGCCAGCAGCGGACAGGGGGCAAATGAAGCTTTCTTT. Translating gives CASSGQGANEAFF. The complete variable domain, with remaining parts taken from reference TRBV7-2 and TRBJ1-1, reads GAGVSQSPSNKVTEKGKDVELRCDPISGHTALYWYRQSLGQGLEFLIYFQGNSAPDKSGLPSDRFSAERTGGSVSTLTIQRTQQEDSAVYLCASSGQGANEAFFGQGTRLTVV.

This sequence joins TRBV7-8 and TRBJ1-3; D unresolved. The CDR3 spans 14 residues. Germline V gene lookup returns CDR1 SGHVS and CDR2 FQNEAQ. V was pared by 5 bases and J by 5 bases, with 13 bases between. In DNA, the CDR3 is TGTGCCAGCAGCGTTGGAGGTGGGAGAAACACCATATATTTT. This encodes CASSVGGGRNTIYF.

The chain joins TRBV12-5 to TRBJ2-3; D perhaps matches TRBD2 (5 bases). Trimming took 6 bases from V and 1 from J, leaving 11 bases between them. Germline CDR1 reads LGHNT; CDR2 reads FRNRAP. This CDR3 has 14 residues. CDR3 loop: CASGPGRGTDTQYF. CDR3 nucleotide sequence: TGTGCTAGTGGCCCTGGGCGGGGCACAGATACGCAGTATTTT.

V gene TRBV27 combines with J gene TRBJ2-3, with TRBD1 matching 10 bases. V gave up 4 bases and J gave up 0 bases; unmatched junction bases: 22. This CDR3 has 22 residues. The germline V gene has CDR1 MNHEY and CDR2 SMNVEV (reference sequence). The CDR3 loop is CASSSSTRCRQGAEYSTDTQYF. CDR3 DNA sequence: TGTGCCAGCAGTTCCTCCACCAGATGCCGACAGGGGGCTGAATATAGCACAGATACGCAGTATTTT.

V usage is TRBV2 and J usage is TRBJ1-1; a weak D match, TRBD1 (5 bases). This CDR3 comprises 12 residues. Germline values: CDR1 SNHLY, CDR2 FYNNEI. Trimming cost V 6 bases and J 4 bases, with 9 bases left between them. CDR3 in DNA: TGTGCCAGCAGCGGGACTGGCACTGAAGCTTTCTTT. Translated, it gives CASSGTGTEAFF.

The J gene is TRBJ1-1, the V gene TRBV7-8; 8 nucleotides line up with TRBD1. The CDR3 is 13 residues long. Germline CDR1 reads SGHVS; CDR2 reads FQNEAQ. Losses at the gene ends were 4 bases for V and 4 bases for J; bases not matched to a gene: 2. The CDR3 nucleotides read TGTGCCAGCAGCTACGGACAGGGCACTGAAGCTTTCTTT. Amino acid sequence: CASSYGQGTEAFF.

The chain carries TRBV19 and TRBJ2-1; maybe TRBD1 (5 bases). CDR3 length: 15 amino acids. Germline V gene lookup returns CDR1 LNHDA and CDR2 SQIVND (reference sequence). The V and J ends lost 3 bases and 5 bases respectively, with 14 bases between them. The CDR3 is CASSIRRQGNNEQFF. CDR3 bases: TGTGCCAGTAGTATTCGGCGGCAGGGTAACAATGAGCAGTTCTTC.

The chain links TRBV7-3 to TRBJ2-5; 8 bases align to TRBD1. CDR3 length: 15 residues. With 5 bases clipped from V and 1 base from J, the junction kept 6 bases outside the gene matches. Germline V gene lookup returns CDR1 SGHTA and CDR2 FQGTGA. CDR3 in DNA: TGTGCCAGCAGCATACTTGGGACAGGCCAAGAGACCCAGTACTTC. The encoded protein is CASSILGTGQETQYF.

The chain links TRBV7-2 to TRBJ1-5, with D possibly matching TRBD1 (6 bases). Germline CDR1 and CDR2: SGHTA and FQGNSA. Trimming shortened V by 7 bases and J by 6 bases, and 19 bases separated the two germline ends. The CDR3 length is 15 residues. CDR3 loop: CASTHREGMGQPQHF. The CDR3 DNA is TGTGCCAGCACCCACAGGGAAGGGATGGGTCAGCCCCAGCATTTT.

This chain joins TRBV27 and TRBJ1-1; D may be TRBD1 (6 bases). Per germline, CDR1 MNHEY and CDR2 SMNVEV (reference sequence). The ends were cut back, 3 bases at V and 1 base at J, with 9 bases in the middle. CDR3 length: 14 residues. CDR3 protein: CASSLLDRNTEAFF. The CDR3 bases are TGTGCCAGCAGTTTGCTGGACAGGAACACTGAAGCTTTCTTT.

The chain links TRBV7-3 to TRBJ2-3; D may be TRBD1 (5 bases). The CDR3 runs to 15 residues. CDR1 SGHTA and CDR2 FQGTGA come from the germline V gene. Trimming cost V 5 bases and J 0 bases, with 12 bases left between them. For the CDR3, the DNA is TGTGCCAGCAGCCTCCGACAGTCTAGCACAGATACGCAGTATTTT. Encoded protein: CASSLRQSSTDTQYF.

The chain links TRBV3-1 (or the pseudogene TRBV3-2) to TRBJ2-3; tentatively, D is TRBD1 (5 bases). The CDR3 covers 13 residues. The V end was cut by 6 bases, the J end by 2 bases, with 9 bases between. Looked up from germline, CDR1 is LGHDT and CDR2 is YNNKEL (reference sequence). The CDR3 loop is CASSPGATDTQYF. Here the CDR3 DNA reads TGTGCCAGCAGTCCTGGGGCCACAGATACGCAGTATTTT.

The CDR3 here is CASSLGHGTGTYEQYF. The DNA for the CDR3 is TGCGCCAGCAGCTTGGGCCATGGGACAGGGACCTACGAGCAGTACTTC. The chain joins TRBV5-1 to TRBJ2-7, with 9 bases matching TRBD1. Germline lookup yields CDR1 SGHRS and CDR2 YFSETQ. CDR3 size: 16 residues. V lost 0 bases to trimming and J lost 2 bases; unmatched junction nucleotides: 6.